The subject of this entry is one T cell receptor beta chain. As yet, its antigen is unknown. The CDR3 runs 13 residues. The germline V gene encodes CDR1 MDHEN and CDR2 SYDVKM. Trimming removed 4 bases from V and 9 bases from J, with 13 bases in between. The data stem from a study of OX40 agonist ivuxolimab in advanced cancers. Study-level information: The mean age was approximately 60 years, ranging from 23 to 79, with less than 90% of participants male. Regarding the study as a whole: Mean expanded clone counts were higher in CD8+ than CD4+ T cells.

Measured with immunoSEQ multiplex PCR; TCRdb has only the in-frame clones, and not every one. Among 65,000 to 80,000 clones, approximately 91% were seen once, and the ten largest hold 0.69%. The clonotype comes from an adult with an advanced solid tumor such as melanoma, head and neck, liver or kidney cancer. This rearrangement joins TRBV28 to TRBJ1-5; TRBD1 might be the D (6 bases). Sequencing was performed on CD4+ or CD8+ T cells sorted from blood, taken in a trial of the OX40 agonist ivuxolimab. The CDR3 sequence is CASSYRELRPQHF. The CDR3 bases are TGTGCCAGCAGTTACAGGGAGCTGAGGCCCCAGCATTTT. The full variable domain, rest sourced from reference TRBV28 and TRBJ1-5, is DVKVTQSSRYLVKRTGEKVFLECVQDMDHENMFWYRQDPGLGLRLIYFSYDVKMKEKGDIPEGYSVSREKKERFSLILESASTNQTSMYLCASSYRELRPQHFGDGTRLSIL.